Listed here are 26 T cell receptor beta chains from one sample, sequenced in a study of radiotherapy plus CTLA-4 blockade in lung cancer. The method was immunoSEQ multiplex PCR; TCRdb's version includes in-frame clones alone and lacks a portion of them. The sample includes 130,000 or so clones, about nine tenths of them seen just once. This specimen consisted of peripheral blood, obtained from a patient treated with radiotherapy plus ipilimumab. Every receptor here comes from a human donor with non-small cell lung cancer that progressed on radiotherapy plus ipilimumab.

The chain couples TRBV18 to TRBJ1-4; 10 bases are a match to TRBD1. J was trimmed by 8 bases and V by 6 bases; bases with no gene match: 6. The CDR3 has 14 amino acids. Per germline, CDR1 KGHSH and CDR2 LQKENI. CDR3 DNA sequence: TGTGCCAGCTCCCCGGACAGGGGGGGGGAAAAACTGTTTTTT. Translating gives CASSPDRGGEKLFF.

The V and J genes are TRBV11-3 and TRBJ2-1; 8 positions agree with TRBD1. J gave up 6 bases and V 5 bases, and 9 bases lay outside the gene matches. Germline-derived CDR1 and CDR2 are SGHNT and YENEEA. The CDR3 length is 15 residues. The CDR3 loop is CASSPTGVSGNEQFF. CDR3 bases: TGTGCCAGCAGCCCGACAGGGGTGAGTGGCAATGAGCAGTTCTTC.

The J gene is TRBJ2-1, the V gene TRBV15; D might be TRBD1 (5 bases). CDR1 LNHNV and CDR2 YYDKDF come from the germline V gene (reference sequence). The CDR3 is 15 amino acids. V gave up 0 bases and J gave up 2 bases, with 8 bases separating them. The CDR3 DNA follows: TGTGCCACCAGCAGAGATGGCAGGGCCTACAATGAGCAGTTCTTC. This codes for CATSRDGRAYNEQFF.

The chain combines TRBV5-4 with TRBJ2-3; 8 bases are a match to TRBD1. Per germline, CDR1 SGHNT and CDR2 YYREEE (reference sequence). Losses at the gene ends were 4 bases for V and 0 bases for J; bases not matched to a gene: 4. The CDR3 length is 15 residues. In DNA, the CDR3 is TGTGCCAGCAGCGCAGGGGGCCCTAGCACAGATACGCAGTATTTT. It yields the protein CASSAGGPSTDTQYF.

This clone came up once. The chain employs TRBV6-5 and TRBJ2-7, with a weak D call TRBD1 (5 bases). CDR1 MNHEY and CDR2 SVGAGI come from the germline V gene. V shed 6 bases and J shed 2 bases, with 11 bases lying between them. The CDR3 extends over 13 amino acids. The CDR3 DNA sequence: TGTGCCAGCAGAGGACATGTTACCTACGAGCAGTACTTC. Translated, it gives CASRGHVTYEQYF.

V is TRBV18 and J is TRBJ1-1; D is ambiguous. Germline CDR1 and CDR2: KGHSH and LQKENI. The CDR3 length is 14 residues. V shed 3 bases and J shed 1 base, with 9 bases lying between them. CDR3 protein: CASSPYGRNTEAFF. The CDR3 nucleotides are TGTGCCAGCTCACCGTATGGGCGGAACACTGAAGCTTTCTTT.

The V gene is TRBV6-5, the J gene TRBJ2-5, with a tentative D call TRBD2 (5 bases). The CDR3 extends over 14 amino acids. Germline CDR1 reads MNHEY; CDR2 reads SVGAGI. V was pared by 5 bases and J by 2 bases, with 12 bases between. The CDR3 bases are TGTGCCAGCAGTCGTAGCGTGTTTCAAGAGACCCAGTACTTC. Translated: CASSRSVFQETQYF.

This sequence joins TRBV5-1 and TRBJ1-1; D is uncertain. V lost 0 bases and J 0 bases, leaving 15 bases between the germline ends. The germline V gene has CDR1 SGHRS and CDR2 YFSETQ. This CDR3 has 17 residues. The CDR3: CASSLVGPAIMNTEAFF. The DNA of the CDR3 is TGCGCCAGCAGCTTGGTCGGGCCGGCGATAATGAACACTGAAGCTTTCTTT.

The chain combines TRBV5-1 with TRBJ2-7; TRBD1 matches at 8 bases. This CDR3 spans 17 amino acids. The ends lost 2 bases at V and 3 bases at J; junction bases unmatched: 13. Germline V gene lookup returns CDR1 SGHRS and CDR2 YFSETQ. The CDR3 DNA follows: TGCGCCAGCAGCTTTAGTTTCTGGGACAGGCATAGCTACGAGCAGTACTTC. Translated, it gives CASSFSFWDRHSYEQYF.

The genes are TRBV4-1 and TRBJ2-2; 7 bases align to TRBD2. V trimming: 0 bases; J trimming: 3 bases; junction bases outside the gene matches: 4. Germline-derived CDR1 and CDR2 are MGHRA and YSYEKL. CDR3 length equals 16 residues. In DNA, the CDR3 is TGCGCCAGCAGCCAAGATCGTAGCGGGTACACCGGGGAGCTGTTTTTT. Translation gives CASSQDRSGYTGELFF.

The DNA of the CDR3 is TGTGCCAGCAGTGAGCCAAGCAGGGGTTTCTATGGCTACACCTTC. It specifies CASSEPSRGFYGYTF. The chain combines TRBV6-1 with TRBJ1-2; D might be TRBD1 (6 bases). This CDR3 is built from 15 residues. Trimming removed 3 bases from V and 4 bases from J, with 15 bases in between. CDR1 and CDR2 (germline): MNHNS, SASEGT.

The chain employs TRBV6-5 and TRBJ2-2; D is uncertain. V was trimmed by 6 bases and J by 5 bases, leaving 10 bases between them. Germline CDR1 and CDR2: MNHEY and SVGAGI. The CDR3 is made up of 13 amino acids. This CDR3 is CASRPSSTGELFF. The CDR3 bases are TGTGCCAGCAGACCGAGTAGTACCGGGGAGCTGTTTTTT.

The chain is built from TRBV15 and TRBJ2-2, with D possibly being TRBD2 (5 bases). CDR3 length: 15 amino acids. Germline CDR1 LNHNV, CDR2 YYDKDF (reference sequence). V lost 2 bases to trimming and J lost 4 bases, with 11 bases between them. This chain's CDR3 is CATSRSRASTGELFF. The CDR3 nucleotides are TGTGCCACCAGCAGATCGCGGGCGAGCACCGGGGAGCTGTTTTTT.

The rearrangement joins TRBV19 to TRBJ1-1; TRBD1 matches 11 bases. The germline V gene has CDR1 LNHDA and CDR2 SQIVND (reference sequence). The junction had 7 bases not matched to a gene; V was cut back by 5 bases and J by 5 bases. The CDR3 loop spans 15 amino acids. CDR3 amino acids: CASSGPGTGGTEAFF. CDR3 nucleotide sequence: TGTGCCAGTAGTGGCCCTGGGACAGGGGGGACTGAAGCTTTCTTT.

The chain recombines TRBV30 with TRBJ1-2; D not certain. V lost 2 bases, J lost 9 bases, and 10 bases lay in between. CDR3 length: 11 amino acids. Germline V CDR1 and CDR2: GTSNPN, SVGIG (reference sequence). The CDR3 DNA is TGTGCCTGGAGTACCCACCCCCGCTACACCTTC. This codes for CAWSTHPRYTF. Full variable domain (outside the CDR3, taken from reference TRBV30 and TRBJ1-2): SQTIHQWPATLVQPVGSPLSLECTVEGTSNPNLYWYRQAAGRGLQLLFYSVGIGQISSEVPQNLSASRPQDRQFILSSKKLLLSDSGFYLCAWSTHPRYTFGSGTRLTVV.

J is TRBJ1-3 and V is TRBV29-1, with D possibly matching TRBD1 (5 bases). CDR1 is SQVTM and CDR2 is ANQGSEA in the germline V gene. The V and J ends lost 7 bases and 3 bases respectively, with 19 bases between them. The CDR3 is made up of 15 amino acids. CDR3 coding DNA: TGCAGCGCCTCCCGGGGGGGATCATTTGGAAACACCATATATTTT. It encodes CSASRGGSFGNTIYF.

V is TRBV6-1 and J is TRBJ2-5; the match to TRBD1 covers 8 bases. The J call may be wrong; the DNA end is better matched by TRBJ2-7. The CDR3 extends over 13 amino acids. The germline CDR1 and CDR2 sequences are MNHNS and SASEGT. Written as DNA, the CDR3 is TGTGCCAGCAGCTCTGGACAGGGCTACGAGCAGTACTTC. Translating gives CASSSGQGYEQYF.

The chain carries TRBV20-1 and TRBJ2-3; 8 bases are shared with TRBD2. CDR1 DFQATT and CDR2 SNEGSKA come from the germline V gene (reference sequence). V shed 4 bases and J 9 bases; nucleotides not matched to a gene: 3. The CDR3 contains 11 residues. CDR3 bases: TGCAGTGCTAACAGCGGGAGAACGCAGTATTTT. Residues: CSANSGRTQYF.

The chain links TRBV30 to TRBJ1-1, with 7 bases identical to TRBD1. Trimming took 4 bases from V and 8 from J; bases not matched to a gene: 4. CDR1 and CDR2 (germline): GTSNPN, SVGIG (reference sequence). This CDR3 has 11 amino acids. The CDR3 nucleotides are TGTGCCTGGAATCAGGGGGAAGAAGCTTTCTTT. It codes for CAWNQGEEAFF.

V gene TRBV28 combines with J gene TRBJ1-5; maybe TRBD1 (5 bases). V lost 3 bases to trimming and J lost 6 bases, with 12 bases between them. Germline V gene lookup returns CDR1 MDHEN and CDR2 SYDVKM. The CDR3 spans 14 residues. The CDR3 region has the DNA TGTGCCAGCAGTTTCGGGGCGGGGGTTCAGCCCCAGCATTTT. Translating gives CASSFGAGVQPQHF.

V is TRBV10-2 and J is TRBJ1-2; TRBD1 is a possible D gene (5 bases). Germline lookup yields CDR1 WSHSY and CDR2 SAAADI. V was pared by 11 bases and J by 4 bases, with 26 bases between. This CDR3 region has 16 residues. CDR3 in amino acids: CAAQTSTRDFPYGYTF. Written as DNA, the CDR3 is TGCGCCGCCCAAACGTCCACCCGGGACTTCCCCTATGGCTACACCTTC.

This sequence joins TRBV28 and TRBJ1-4; D uncertain. Germline values: CDR1 MDHEN, CDR2 SYDVKM. Trimming stripped 7 bases from V and 7 bases from J, with 13 bases between. The CDR3 contains 13 residues. Written as DNA, the CDR3 is TGTGCCAGCAAATATATTATGGGTGAAAAACTGTTTTTT. Translating it yields CASKYIMGEKLFF.

This clone was counted a single time. The chain joins TRBV2 to TRBJ2-5, with TRBD2 matching 8 bases. This CDR3 has 18 residues. V lost 0 bases and J lost 5; bases outside the gene matches: 14. Germline V gives CDR1 SNHLY, CDR2 FYNNEI. The DNA for the CDR3 is TGTGCCAGCAGTGAAGCGCTTACTAGCGGCCCCTTAATGGAGACCCAGTACTTC. This translates into CASSEALTSGPLMETQYF. The full variable domain, its missing parts supplied by reference TRBV2 and TRBJ2-5, is EPEVTQTPSHQVTQMGQEVILRCVPISNHLYFYWYRQILGQKVEFLVSFYNNEISEKSEIFDDQFSVERPDGSNFTLKIRSTKLEDSAMYFCASSEALTSGPLMETQYFGPGTRLLVL.

The rearrangement links TRBV7-3 to TRBJ2-1, with 7 positions matching TRBD2. The CDR3 runs to 16 residues. Germline trimming cut 0 bases from V and 2 bases from J; bases unmatched to any gene: 4. CDR1 is SGHTA, CDR2 FQGTGA, per germline. CDR3 protein: CASSLTTGGTYNEQFF. CDR3 DNA: TGTGCCAGCAGCTTAACGACGGGAGGCACCTACAATGAGCAGTTCTTC.

The chain recombines TRBV7-2 with TRBJ1-2; 10 nucleotides align to TRBD1. CDR3 size: 15 residues. Unmatched junction bases numbered 1, after V lost 0 bases and J lost 3 bases. The germline gives CDR1 SGHTA, CDR2 FQGNSA. The CDR3 nucleotides are TGTGCCAGCAGCTTAGCGGGGACAGGGGACTATGGCTACACCTTC. Translation gives CASSLAGTGDYGYTF.

This clone has a single count. The junction and the germline gene differ at one end; a read error may be behind it. The chain uses TRBV6-1 and TRBJ2-3, with D unclear. Germline assignment: CDR1 MNHNS and CDR2 SASEGT. This CDR3 has 12 residues. In DNA, the CDR3 is TGTGCCAACAGTGAATTAGATGAAGCGCAGTATTTT. Amino acid sequence: CANSELDEAQYF.